What follows are 8 T cell receptor beta chains derived from one specimen sequenced in a study of shared clonotypes between healthy human individuals. The method was immunoSEQ multiplex PCR; TCRdb's version includes in-frame clones alone and lacks a portion of them. The sample yields more than 2 million clones, approximately 94% seen once. Material for sequencing was naive CD4+ T cells sorted from blood. The subset here: CD45RA+ positively selected. The receptors come from a man in his late teens or twenties in good health.

V gene TRBV5-1 combines with J gene TRBJ1-2; 7 bases fit TRBD1. V trimming: 4 bases; J trimming: 3 bases; junction bases outside the gene matches: 3. The germline V gene encodes CDR1 SGHRS and CDR2 YFSETQ. The CDR3 is 13 amino acids. The CDR3 DNA sequence: TGCGCCAGCAGCGATACAGGGGACTATGGCTACACCTTC. The encoded protein is CASSDTGDYGYTF.

This clone was detected only once. The gene calls are TRBV11-3 and TRBJ2-1; no clear D gene. Trimming cost V 5 bases and J 11 bases, with 13 bases left between them. The CDR3 is made up of 12 amino acids. Germline V gives CDR1 SGHNT, CDR2 YENEEA. CDR3 in amino acids: CASSRAEGKQFF. CDR3 nucleotide sequence: TGTGCCAGCAGCCGGGCTGAAGGGAAGCAGTTCTTC.

V is TRBV6-5 and J is TRBJ1-1; 12 bases are shared with TRBD1. This CDR3 contains 15 residues. Germline loops: CDR1 MNHEY, CDR2 SVGAGI. Trimming cost V 5 bases and J 8 bases; bases outside gene matches: 9. The CDR3 loop is CASSRDRGPTSEAFF. The CDR3 nucleotides are TGTGCCAGCAGTCGGGACAGGGGGCCTACTTCGGAAGCTTTCTTT.

The chain employs TRBV6-5 and TRBJ2-3; no firm D call. V lost 7 bases to trimming and J lost 4 bases, with 3 bases between them. Germline V CDR1 and CDR2: MNHEY, SVGAGI. This CDR3 is 10 amino acids long. The CDR3 DNA is TGTGCCAGCAAGGCAGATACGCAGTATTTT. It yields the protein CASKADTQYF.

The chain combines TRBV5-1 with TRBJ2-5; 7 positions agree with TRBD1. Per germline, CDR1 SGHRS and CDR2 YFSETQ. This CDR3 is built from 15 residues. V was clipped by 3 bases and J by 5 bases; unmatched bases: 10. This CDR3 is CASSSTGYVCETQYF. The CDR3 nucleotides read TGCGCCAGCAGCTCGACAGGGTATGTATGTGAGACCCAGTACTTC. Using reference TRBV5-1 and TRBJ2-5 for the parts outside the CDR3, the full variable domain is KAGVTQTPRYLIKTRGQQVTLSCSPISGHRSVSWYQQTPGQGLQFLFEYFSETQRNKGNFPGRFSGRQFSNSRSEMNVSTLELGDSALYLCASSSTGYVCETQYFGPGTRLLVL.

This clone was found a few times. This specimen includes other DNA sequences encoding the same CDR3. The gene calls are TRBV9 and TRBJ1-3; D gene uncertain. Germline CDR1 reads SGDLS; CDR2 reads YYNGEE. Trimming left V 0 bases short and J 0 bases short, with 4 bases between. This CDR3 spans 14 amino acids. CDR3 in amino acids: CASSVGSSGNTIYF. DNA of the CDR3: TGTGCCAGCAGCGTAGGAAGCTCTGGAAACACCATATATTTT. The whole variable domain, remainder taken from reference TRBV9 and TRBJ1-3, is DSGVTQTPKHLITATGQRVTLRCSPRSGDLSVYWYQQSLDQGLQFLIQYYNGEERAKGNILERFSAQQFPDLHSELNLSSLELGDSALYFCASSVGSSGNTIYFGEGSWLTVV.

The CDR3 loop reads CASSQVGTGPYEQYF. The CDR3 nucleotides read TGCGCCAGCAGCCAAGTCGGGACAGGACCATACGAGCAGTACTTC. The chain combines TRBV4-1 with TRBJ2-7; 8 positions agree with TRBD1. Germline CDR1 reads MGHRA; CDR2 reads YSYEKL. This CDR3 region has 15 residues. With V trimmed by 1 base and J by 4 bases, 6 bases remained unmatched.

This rearrangement joins TRBV5-1 to TRBJ2-1, with 12 bases matching TRBD2. This CDR3 spans 18 amino acids. V was pared by 0 bases and J by 7 bases, with 11 bases of the junction left unmatched. CDR1 and CDR2 (germline): SGHRS, YFSETQ. In nucleotides, the CDR3 is TGCGCCAGCAGCTTGGGCCCCACGACTAGCGGGAGAACGAATGAGCAGTTCTTC. This sequence encodes CASSLGPTTSGRTNEQFF. Full variable domain (outside the CDR3, taken from reference TRBV5-1 and TRBJ2-1): KAGVTQTPRYLIKTRGQQVTLSCSPISGHRSVSWYQQTPGQGLQFLFEYFSETQRNKGNFPGRFSGRQFSNSRSEMNVSTLELGDSALYLCASSLGPTTSGRTNEQFFGPGTRLTVL.